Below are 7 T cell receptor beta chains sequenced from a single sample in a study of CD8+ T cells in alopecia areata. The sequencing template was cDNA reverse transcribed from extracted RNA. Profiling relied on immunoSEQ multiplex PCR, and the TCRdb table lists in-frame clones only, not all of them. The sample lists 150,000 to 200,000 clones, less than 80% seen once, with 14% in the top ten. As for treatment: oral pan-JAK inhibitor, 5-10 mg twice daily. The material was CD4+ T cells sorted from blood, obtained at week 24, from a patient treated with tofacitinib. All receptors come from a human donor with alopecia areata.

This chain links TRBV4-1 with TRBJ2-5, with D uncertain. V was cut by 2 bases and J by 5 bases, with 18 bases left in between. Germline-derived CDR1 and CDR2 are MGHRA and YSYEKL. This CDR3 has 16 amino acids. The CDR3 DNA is TGCGCCAGCAGCCAATTCCCCGCGGTCTCAAGGGAGACCCAGTACTTC. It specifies CASSQFPAVSRETQYF.

CDR3 sequence: CASSLSTSGGYNEQFF. The CDR3 DNA sequence: TGTGCCAGCAGCTTATCGACTAGTGGCGGCTACAATGAGCAGTTCTTC. The chain links TRBV7-8 to TRBJ2-1; tentatively, D is TRBD2 (6 bases). This CDR3 spans 16 amino acids. The V and J ends lost 2 bases and 3 bases respectively, with 14 bases between them. Per the germline V gene, CDR1 is SGHVS and CDR2 is FQNEAQ.

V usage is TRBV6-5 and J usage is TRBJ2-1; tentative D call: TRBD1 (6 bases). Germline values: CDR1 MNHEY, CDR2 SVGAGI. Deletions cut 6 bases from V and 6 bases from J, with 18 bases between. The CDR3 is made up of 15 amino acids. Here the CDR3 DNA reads TGTGCCAGCAGCAGAACAGGACAGCAGACCAATGAGCAGTTCTTC. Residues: CASSRTGQQTNEQFF.

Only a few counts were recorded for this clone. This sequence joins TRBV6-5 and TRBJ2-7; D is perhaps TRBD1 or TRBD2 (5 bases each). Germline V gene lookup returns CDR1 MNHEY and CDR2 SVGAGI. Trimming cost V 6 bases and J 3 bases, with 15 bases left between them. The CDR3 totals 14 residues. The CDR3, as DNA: TGTGCCAGCAGCCAAGGGACGCCAAACTACGAGCAGTACTTC. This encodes CASSQGTPNYEQYF.

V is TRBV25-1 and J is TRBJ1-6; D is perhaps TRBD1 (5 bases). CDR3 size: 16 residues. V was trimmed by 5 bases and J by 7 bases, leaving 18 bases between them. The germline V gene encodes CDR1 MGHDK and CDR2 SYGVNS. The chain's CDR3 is CASSSNIAGQNSPLHF. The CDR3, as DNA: TGTGCCAGCAGTTCCAACATAGCGGGGCAGAATTCACCCCTCCACTTT.

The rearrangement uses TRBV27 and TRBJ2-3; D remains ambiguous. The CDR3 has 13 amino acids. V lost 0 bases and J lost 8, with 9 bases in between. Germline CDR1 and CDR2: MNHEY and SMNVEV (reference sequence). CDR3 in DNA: TGTGCCAGCAGTTTATCCCCCGCCGGTACGCAGTATTTT. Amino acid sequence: CASSLSPAGTQYF.

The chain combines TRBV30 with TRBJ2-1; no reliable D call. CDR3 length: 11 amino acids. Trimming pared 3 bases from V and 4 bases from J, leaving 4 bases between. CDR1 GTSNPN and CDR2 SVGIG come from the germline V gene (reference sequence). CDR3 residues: CAWSPYNEQFF. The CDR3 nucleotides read TGTGCCTGGAGCCCATACAATGAGCAGTTCTTC.